Listed below are T cell receptor beta chains from one sample, sequenced in a study of T cell repertoires in cytomegalovirus infection. One entry per CDR3 protein, called by TCRdb with MiXCR from the reads. In the table there are fewer than 1,000,000 distinct CDR3 sequences, roughly 30% of which are singletons. These receptors are not linked to any known antigen. The starting material was cultured CD8+ T cells from PBMCs, obtained from culture after CMV antigen stimulation. Source of these receptors: a human donor in good health (CMV status not recorded). Some clones in this sample may be carry-over from other donors' samples. The CDR3 runs from the conserved cysteine through the conserved F or W. D genes are given only for firm matches. Size tells how often a clone was seen (once, few, many) or the class of an expanded clone, and some rows leave it out.

j_call	v_call	clone_size	d_call	cdr3_aa	cdr3_nt
TRBJ2-7	TRBV7-9	few	NA	CASSSPVPIDEQYF	TGTGCCAGCAGCTCGCCGGTCCCGATCGACGAGCAGTACTTC
TRBJ2-1	TRBV10-3	NA	NA	CAISESGTGDSYNEQFF	TGTGCCATCAGTGAGTCGGGTACAGGTGACTCCTACAATGAGCAGTTCTTC
TRBJ1-3	TRBV2	NA	NA	CASKGRAGNTIYF	TGTGCCAGCAAAGGGCGCGCTGGAAACACCATATATTTT
TRBJ2-1	TRBV29-1	NA	NA	CSVELADSSYNEQFF	TGCAGCGTTGAATTAGCGGACAGCTCCTACAATGAGCAGTTCTTC
TRBJ2-7	TRBV7-6	many	NA	CASSLVKDEQYF	TGTGCCAGCAGCTTAGTAAAGGACGAGCAGTACTTC
TRBJ2-1	TRBV7-2	many	NA	CASSLGLTSYNEQFF	TGTGCCAGCAGCTTAGGACTGACTTCCTACAATGAGCAGTTCTTC
TRBJ2-1	TRBV6-5	few	TRBD2	CASSLIAGVSYNEQFF	TGTGCCAGCAGCTTAATAGCGGGGGTCTCCTACAATGAGCAGTTCTTC
TRBJ2-7	TRBV4-1	NA	NA	CASSQDAEFYEQYF	TGCGCCAGCAGCCAAGATGCAGAATTCTACGAGCAGTACTTC
TRBJ2-3	TRBV5-5	many	TRBD2	CASSFSGLARTDTQYF	TGTGCCAGCAGCTTCTCCGGACTAGCCCGCACAGATACGCAGTATTTT
TRBJ2-5	TRBV7-6	few	NA	CASSSPYRHNQETQYF	TGTGCCAGCAGCTCGCCTTACAGACACAACCAAGAGACCCAGTACTTC
TRBJ2-3	TRBV11-2	NA	NA	CASSYLELSNYDTQYF	TGTGCCAGCAGCTATCTTGAACTGTCGAACTATGATACGCAGTATTTT
TRBJ2-5	TRBV9	NA	NA	CASSVGDFLGETQYF	TGTGCCAGCAGCGTCGGGGACTTTCTGGGAGAGACCCAGTACTTC
TRBJ2-1	TRBV7-8	NA	TRBD1	CASSPPPGTADNEQFF	TGTGCCAGCAGCCCACCCCCCGGGACAGCCGACAATGAGCAGTTCTTC
TRBJ1-6	TRBV19	NA	TRBD1	CASTITGAANPPLHF	TGTGCCAGTACCATCACAGGGGCGGCTAATCCACCCCTCCACTTT
TRBJ2-7	TRBV7-9	NA	TRBD1	CASSLATGQGYEQYF	TGTGCCAGCAGCTTAGCCACGGGACAGGGCTACGAGCAGTACTTC
TRBJ1-2	TRBV6-5	many	NA	CASSYDVGGWGANYGYTF	TGTGCCAGCAGTTACGACGTTGGAGGTTGGGGCGCTAACTATGGCTACACCTTC
TRBJ2-1	TRBV7-3	few	TRBD2	CASSPGTSFSTSSYNEQFF	TGTGCCAGCAGCCCAGGGACTAGCTTTTCTACTTCTTCCTACAATGAGCAGTTCTTC
TRBJ1-5	TRBV6-1	many	NA	CAAGVSNQPQHF	TGTGCCGCGGGGGTCAGCAATCAGCCCCAGCATTTT
TRBJ2-3	TRBV7-6	many	NA	CATRPTRTVRLGDTQYF	TGTGCCACCCGGCCTACCCGGACGGTCCGACTGGGGGATACGCAGTATTTT
TRBJ2-1	TRBV19	many	NA	CASSLSPPGTYNEQFF	TGTGCCAGTAGTCTCTCCCCCCCTGGGACCTACAATGAGCAGTTCTTC
TRBJ1-1	TRBV20-1	few	NA	CSAPTRAAEAFF	TGCAGTGCACCGACCAGAGCCGCTGAAGCTTTCTTT
TRBJ2-5	TRBV7-9	few	NA	CASSFVRGETQYF	TGTGCCAGCAGCTTCGTTAGGGGTGAGACCCAGTACTTC
TRBJ2-2	TRBV27	NA	NA	CASSFLGGTGELFF	TGTGCCAGCAGTTTCCTAGGGGGGACCGGGGAGCTGTTTTTT
TRBJ1-4	TRBV7-2	many	NA	CASSEQGAGSSNEKLFF	TGTGCCAGCAGCGAACAGGGAGCGGGTAGCTCTAATGAAAAACTGTTTTTT
TRBJ2-6	TRBV7-8	NA	TRBD1	CASSLVGQVFSGANVLTF	TGTGCCAGCAGCTTAGTCGGACAGGTTTTTTCTGGGGCCAACGTCCTGACTTTC
TRBJ2-1	TRBV29-1	few	NA	CSVEGEWGEVEQFF	TGCAGCGTGGAAGGGGAATGGGGGGAGGTTGAGCAGTTCTTC
TRBJ1-1	TRBV4-1	few	NA	CASSQLASGMNTEAFF	TGCGCCAGCAGCCAACTCGCCTCTGGGATGAACACTGAAGCTTTCTTT
TRBJ2-3	TRBV12-3/TRBV12-4	NA	TRBD1	CASRLPVGQGQDTQYF	TGTGCCAGCAGATTACCGGTCGGACAGGGGCAGGATACGCAGTATTTT
TRBJ2-1	TRBV7-6	many	TRBD1	CASSPRTGSAEQFF	TGTGCCAGCAGCCCTCGGACAGGGAGTGCTGAGCAGTTCTTC
TRBJ2-7	TRBV6-1	NA	NA	CASSDVLEISYEQYF	TGTGCCAGCAGTGACGTACTGGAGATCTCCTACGAGCAGTACTTC